This T cell receptor beta chain derives from a study of blood T cells in healthy people across ages. Overall study results and limits: Unsorted PBMC input precluded a conclusive naive versus antigen-experienced comparison.

Next came a second PCR, run for roughly 6 to 11 cycles, which used a sample-barcoded 5' primer along with a J-beta primer mix. The yield of each sample was at least 2.5 million CDR3-containing paired-end reads. TCRdb independently ran MiXCR on the 5' RACE reads; one entry per CDR3 protein. The repertoire has approximately 880,000 distinct CDR3 sequences, about 44% of them found once; the top ten carry 13%. Regarding this clonotype: Its antigen is currently unknown.

CDR3 size: 12 residues. V shed 3 bases and J shed 2 bases, with 6 bases lying between them. Germline CDR1 SQVTM, CDR2 ANQGSEA. V and J are TRBV29-1 and TRBJ2-3; the D is unclear. The origin of this receptor is a man aged 30-40 years in good health. The specimen sequenced was blood. Written as DNA, the CDR3 is TGCAGCGTTGATTGGGTCACAGATACGCAGTATTTT. Translating it yields CSVDWVTDTQYF.